A single sample is the source of the 26 T cell receptor beta chains below, sequenced in a study of metastatic and nonmetastatic thyroid tumors. TCRdb re-called the PCR reads with MiXCR. The sample carries fewer than 45,000 clones, less than 25% recorded once. None of the patients had undergone any treatment ahead of thyroid surgery. Sequencing was performed on blood. The receptor set was obtained from a female donor with papillary thyroid cancer or a benign thyroid nodule (not recorded which). Some clones in this sample may be carry-over from other donors' samples.

The chain carries TRBV28 and TRBJ2-3; no clear D. The germline gives CDR1 MDHEN, CDR2 SYDVKM. The CDR3 runs to 13 residues. V was shortened by 2 bases and J by 2 bases, with 5 bases between the two germline ends. CDR3 sequence (DNA): TGTGCCAGCAGTTTAGCGCTCACAGATACGCAGTATTTT. Amino acids: CASSLALTDTQYF.

V is TRBV20-1 and J is TRBJ2-7; 8 bases are a match to TRBD1. J lost 1 base, V lost 7 bases, and 6 bases had no gene match. The CDR3 runs 13 residues. Germline CDR1 DFQATT, CDR2 SNEGSKA (reference sequence). CDR3: CSDQGATSYEQYF. The CDR3 DNA is TGCAGTGACCAGGGGGCTACGTCCTACGAGCAGTACTTC.

Worth noting for this clone: This could be a read error, since a much larger clone is one nucleotide away. DNA for the CDR3: TGTGCCAACAGTTCCCAGACCTATGGCTACACCTTC. Its translation: CANSSQTYGYTF. The chain uses TRBV28 and TRBJ1-2; D remains unclear. From germline, CDR1 is MDHEN and CDR2 SYDVKM. The CDR3 length is 12 residues.

The V call is TRBV12-5, the J call TRBJ2-3; 10 bases line up with TRBD1. Trimming cost V 6 bases and J 7 bases; bases outside gene matches: 10. Per the germline V gene, CDR1 is LGHNT and CDR2 is FRNRAP. CDR3 length: 15 amino acids. The CDR3 reads CASGSGQGDRYTQYF. DNA of the CDR3: TGTGCTAGTGGCTCCGGACAGGGGGACCGCTATACGCAGTATTTT.

This rearrangement joins TRBV6-1 to TRBJ2-1; 11 nucleotides align to TRBD1. The CDR3 consists of 13 residues. The V gene end was trimmed by 4 bases and the J gene end by 14 bases; junction bases not matched to a gene: 7. Per germline, CDR1 MNHNS and CDR2 SASEGT. The CDR3 spells CASSAGQGGPEFF. CDR3 DNA sequence: TGTGCCAGCAGTGCGGGACAGGGGGGGCCTGAGTTCTTC.

The CDR3 sequence: CASSETFRLYRSSGNTIYF. The CDR3 DNA reads TGCGCCAGCAGTGAGACCTTTCGACTTTATAGGAGCTCTGGAAACACCATATATTTT. The chain uses TRBV10-1 and TRBJ1-3; the D is unclear. V lost 2 bases and J lost 0, with 20 bases in between. Germline CDR1 reads WNHNN; CDR2 reads SYGVQD (reference sequence). The CDR3 has 19 amino acids.

This clone was recorded many times. This may come from a read error, since a much larger clone is one base off. Other DNA sequences within the sample encode an identical CDR3. The V and J genes are TRBV27 and TRBJ2-2, with D perhaps matching TRBD2 (6 bases). This CDR3 is built from 14 residues. Germline V lookup: CDR1 MNHEY, CDR2 SMNVEV (reference sequence). V lost 6 bases and J lost 6, with 14 bases in between. This chain's CDR3 is CASSPGLAAGELFF. The CDR3 nucleotides read TGTGCCAGCAGCCCGGGACTCGCGGCCGGGGAGCTGTTTTTT.

In this sample, this clone turned up many times. The rearrangement joins TRBV5-5 to TRBJ2-3; 12 bases are a match to TRBD2. Looked up from germline, CDR1 is SGHKS and CDR2 is YYEKEE (reference sequence). V gave up 3 bases and J gave up 2 bases; unmatched junction bases: 4. CDR3 length: 16 residues. The CDR3 loop reads CASSSGLAGFTDTQYF. Written as DNA, the CDR3 is TGTGCCAGCAGCTCCGGACTAGCGGGGTTCACAGATACGCAGTATTTT.

There are many counts of this clone. The chain recombines TRBV2 with TRBJ1-4; TRBD1 aligns across 7 bases. Losses at the gene ends were 3 bases for V and 1 base for J; bases not matched to a gene: 8. CDR1 and CDR2 (germline): SNHLY, FYNNEI. This CDR3 has 17 residues. The chain's CDR3 is CASSDPTGTGTNEKLFF. CDR3 nucleotide sequence: TGTGCCAGCAGTGACCCGACAGGGACGGGAACTAATGAAAAACTGTTTTTT.

In its sample, this clone was seen many times. V usage is TRBV19 and J usage is TRBJ1-3, with 8 bases identical to TRBD1. Germline CDR1 is LNHDA and CDR2 is SQIVND (reference sequence). J was trimmed by 4 bases and V by 4 bases; bases with no gene match: 9. The CDR3 spans 16 residues. The CDR3 loop reads CASSTETGVAGNTIYF. The DNA for the CDR3 is TGTGCCAGTAGTACCGAGACAGGGGTCGCCGGAAACACCATATATTTT. Full variable domain (rest looked up from reference TRBV19 and TRBJ1-3): DGGITQSPKYLFRKEGQNVTLSCEQNLNHDAMYWYRQDPGQGLRLIYYSQIVNDFQKGDIAEGYSVSREKKESFPLTVTSAQKNPTAFYLCASSTETGVAGNTIYFGEGSWLTVV.

This clone was observed a single time. A read error may produce the germline difference seen at one junction end. The chain couples TRBV19 to TRBJ1-1, with 7 positions matching TRBD1. This CDR3 has 13 residues. Germline values: CDR1 LNHDA, CDR2 SQIVND (reference sequence). Here the CDR3 reads CACTATGSTEDFF. The CDR3 coding sequence is TGTGCCTGTACCGCGACAGGGAGCACTGAAGATTTCTTT.

This clone has a handful of counts. A much bigger clone sits one base away, suggesting this may be a read error. The chain uses TRBV19 and TRBJ2-6; D perhaps matches TRBD1 (5 bases). Trimming took off 6 bases at V and 0 bases at J, with 18 bases between the two ends. CDR1 and CDR2 (germline): LNHDA, SQIVND (reference sequence). The CDR3 is 18 residues long. The CDR3 loop is CASRREVQVISGANVLTF. The CDR3 coding sequence is TGTGCCAGTAGACGTGAAGTACAGGTAATCTCTGGGGCCAACGTCCTGACTTTC.

This clone appeared many times. The chain carries TRBV20-1 and TRBJ2-2; maybe TRBD2 (6 bases). There are 15 residues in the CDR3. Trimming shortened V by 3 bases and J by 3 bases, and 14 bases separated the two germline ends. The germline V gene encodes CDR1 DFQATT and CDR2 SNEGSKA (reference sequence). The CDR3 sequence: CSARAGTDYTGELFF. CDR3 nucleotides: TGCAGTGCTAGGGCCGGGACTGACTACACCGGGGAGCTGTTTTTT.

This clone has just a few counts. Possible read error: a much larger clone is one base away. This sequence joins TRBV29-1 and TRBJ2-3, with 8 positions matching TRBD1. V gave up 7 bases and J gave up 3 bases; unmatched junction bases: 6. CDR3 length equals 13 residues. The germline V gene encodes CDR1 SQVTM and CDR2 ANQGSEA. Here the CDR3 reads CSGSTGETDTQYF. The CDR3, as DNA: TGCAGCGGATCGACAGGGGAGACAGATACGCAGTATTTT.

This clone has ten or more counts. The rearrangement links TRBV7-6 to TRBJ1-1; D is undetermined. This CDR3 is built from 12 residues. The V and J ends lost 4 bases and 5 bases respectively, with 8 bases between them. Looked up from germline, CDR1 is SGHVS and CDR2 is FNYEAQ. This CDR3 reads CASSSGSTEAFF. The DNA of the CDR3 is TGTGCCAGCAGCTCAGGAAGTACTGAAGCTTTCTTT. The variable domain in full, with the rest retrieved from reference TRBV7-6 and TRBJ1-1, is GAGVSQSPRYKVTKRGQDVALRCDPISGHVSLYWYRQALGQGPEFLTYFNYEAQQDKSGLPNDRFSAERPEGSISTLTIQRTEQRDSAMYRCASSSGSTEAFFGQGTRLTVV.

This clone was seen more than once but under ten times. The chain uses TRBV6-1 and TRBJ1-1; no definite D call. Germline V gene lookup returns CDR1 MNHNS and CDR2 SASEGT. V was trimmed by 6 bases and J by 1 base, leaving 9 bases between them. There are 13 residues in the CDR3. CDR3 nucleotide sequence: TGTGCCAGCAGGAAAATGGGGAACACTGAAGCTTTCTTT. This translates into CASRKMGNTEAFF.

This clone was observed a few times. V is TRBV28 and J is TRBJ2-1; 10 bases are shared with TRBD2. The germline V gene encodes CDR1 MDHEN and CDR2 SYDVKM. This CDR3 has 15 residues. The ends lost 4 bases at V and 5 bases at J; junction bases unmatched: 5. The chain's CDR3 is CASSSPSGGNNEQFF. For the CDR3, the DNA is TGTGCCAGCAGTTCCCCTAGCGGGGGTAACAATGAGCAGTTCTTC.

This clone was picked up many times. J is TRBJ2-7 and V is TRBV6-1; D is possibly TRBD1 (5 bases). The V end was cut by 6 bases, the J end by 2 bases, with 11 bases between. The length of the CDR3 is 13 residues. The germline V gene has CDR1 MNHNS and CDR2 SASEGT. The CDR3 reads CASRPTATYEQYF. The CDR3 nucleotides are TGTGCCAGCAGGCCGACAGCGACCTACGAGCAGTACTTC.

At least ten counts were recorded for this clone. The chain joins TRBV7-9 to TRBJ2-1; maybe TRBD1 (6 bases). Germline values: CDR1 SEHNR, CDR2 FQNEAQ (reference sequence). The CDR3 runs 13 residues. Trimming took 10 bases from V and 4 from J, leaving 14 bases between them. CDR3 residues: CAIPDSRYNEQFF. The CDR3, as DNA: TGTGCCATTCCGGACAGCAGATACAATGAGCAGTTCTTC.

V and J are TRBV20-1 and TRBJ2-1; 7 bases map to TRBD1. Per the germline V gene, CDR1 is DFQATT and CDR2 is SNEGSKA (reference sequence). The CDR3 totals 16 residues. V lost 4 bases, J lost 0 bases, and 9 bases stayed unmatched. The DNA of the CDR3 is TGCAGTGCTATAGGACAGGACCCGAGCTCCTACAATGAGCAGTTCTTC. It specifies CSAIGQDPSSYNEQFF.

In this sample, this clone turned up a few times. The rearrangement joins TRBV5-1 to TRBJ1-1, with TRBD1 matching 7 bases. Germline trimming cut 1 base from V and 7 bases from J; bases unmatched to any gene: 4. In germline, CDR1 is SGHRS, CDR2 YFSETQ. This CDR3 region has 13 residues. The CDR3 DNA is TGCGCCAGCAGCTTGACAGGGGTAGGTGAAGCTTTCTTT. It encodes CASSLTGVGEAFF.

Concerning this clone: This may arise from a read error, as a much more abundant clone is one base away. The chain couples TRBV29-1 to TRBJ2-2; TRBD2 might be the D (5 bases). The CDR3 extends over 13 amino acids. The germline V gene has CDR1 SQVTM and CDR2 ANQGSEA. CDR3 nucleotides: TGCGGCGTCGGGGATCTAGCTCCCGGGGAGCTGTTTTTT. Its protein product is CGVGDLAPGELFF.

The chain uses TRBV5-1 and TRBJ1-3; D unresolved. This CDR3 comprises 16 residues. Trimming took off 0 bases at V and 1 base at J, with 11 bases between the two ends. CDR1 SGHRS and CDR2 YFSETQ come from the germline V gene. The CDR3 region is CASSLDSGGSGNTIYF. CDR3 coding DNA: TGCGCCAGCAGCTTGGACAGTGGAGGGTCTGGAAACACCATATATTTT.

The sample holds many counts of this clone. This chain joins TRBV20-1 and TRBJ1-1; possibly TRBD1 for D (6 bases). V gave up 3 bases and J gave up 10 bases, with 18 bases separating them. This CDR3 comprises 13 residues. Germline-derived CDR1 and CDR2 are DFQATT and SNEGSKA (reference sequence). CDR3 nucleotides: TGCAGTGCTAGCCACGACCCAGGGGTGAGAGCTTTCTTT. The encoded protein is CSASHDPGVRAFF.

The chain uses TRBV6-6 and TRBJ2-2, with 11 bases aligning to TRBD2. Germline trimming cut 2 bases from V and 6 bases from J; bases unmatched to any gene: 5. The CDR3 has 16 amino acids. Germline V lookup: CDR1 MNHNY, CDR2 SVGAGI (reference sequence). In nucleotides, the CDR3 is TGTGCCAGCAGTTACCAGGGACTAGCGGTCCCCGGGGAGCTGTTTTTT. It is translated as CASSYQGLAVPGELFF.

This clone was seen ten or more times. This sequence joins TRBV14 and TRBJ2-3; D is uncertain. CDR3 length: 14 amino acids. Looked up from germline, CDR1 is SGHDN and CDR2 is FVKESK. V was pared by 2 bases and J by 2 bases, with 8 bases between. The DNA of the CDR3 is TGTGCCAGCAGCCAACGGGTGGTCACAGATACGCAGTATTTT. Its protein product is CASSQRVVTDTQYF.